This passage covers 21 T cell receptor beta chains from one sample sequenced in a study of blood T cell repertoires in COVID-19. Repertoires were generated with immunoSEQ multiplex PCR, while TCRdb's copy carries only in-frame clones and drops some. Of 150,000 to 200,000 clones in the sample, 84% are singletons; the top ten hold about 15%. The sequenced sample consisted of PBMCs or T cells enriched from blood (not recorded which). These receptors were obtained from a man over 45 who had recovered from COVID-19.

This clone showed up just once. The CDR3 loop reads CRGDSRGEAFF. CDR3 bases: TGCAGGGGGGACAGCCGGGGCGAGGCTTTCTTT. The chain carries TRBV20-1 and TRBJ1-1; 7 bases agree with TRBD1. Germline-derived CDR1 and CDR2 are DFQATT and SNEGSKA (reference sequence). There are 11 residues in the CDR3.

This chain connects TRBV11-3 to TRBJ2-7; 11 bases line up with TRBD1. V lost 1 base and J lost 6; bases outside the gene matches: 2. Germline V CDR1 and CDR2: SGHNT, YENEEA. This CDR3 spans 14 amino acids. This CDR3 is CASSLGDRGSEQYF. CDR3 DNA sequence: TGTGCCAGCAGCTTAGGGGACAGGGGGAGCGAGCAGTACTTC.

CDR3 sequence reads: CASSGGGAHNEQFF. In DNA form, the CDR3 reads TGTGCCAGCTCAGGCGGGGGGGCGCACAATGAGCAGTTCTTC. The rearrangement joins TRBV2 to TRBJ2-1; 9 bases agree with TRBD2. Germline CDR1 reads SNHLY; CDR2 reads FYNNEI. The CDR3 is 14 amino acids. V lost 8 bases, J lost 5 bases, and 7 bases stayed unmatched.

The V gene is TRBV28, the J gene TRBJ2-7; the D gene is possibly TRBD2 (7 bases). CDR1 is MDHEN and CDR2 is SYDVKM in the germline V gene. The V gene lost 3 bases and the J gene lost 2 bases, with 14 bases spanning the gap. CDR3 size: 15 residues. The CDR3 loop reads CASSLGGARAYEQYF. The CDR3 nucleotides read TGTGCCAGCAGTTTGGGGGGGGCTCGGGCCTACGAGCAGTACTTC.

The chain uses TRBV4-1 and TRBJ1-3; D uncertain. Trimming stripped 1 base from V and 0 bases from J, with 10 bases between. The CDR3 contains 16 residues. Germline CDR1 is MGHRA and CDR2 is YSYEKL. The DNA of the CDR3 is TGCGCCAGCAGCCAAGCTCAGGTGAGCTCTGGAAACACCATATATTTT. Amino acids: CASSQAQVSSGNTIYF.

The chain has TRBV11-2 and TRBJ2-1, with a tentative D call TRBD2 (5 bases). In germline, CDR1 is SGHAT, CDR2 FQNNGV. V was shortened by 1 base and J by 12 bases, with 25 bases between the two germline ends. This CDR3 has 17 amino acids. The CDR3 spells CASSLVGSSSRYAAQFF. As DNA, the CDR3 is TGTGCCAGCAGCTTAGTCGGGTCTAGCTCCAGGTACGCGGCGCAGTTCTTC.

The chain recombines TRBV9 with TRBJ2-5; maybe TRBD2 (6 bases). Trimming shortened V by 3 bases and J by 6 bases, and 12 bases separated the two germline ends. Germline-derived CDR1 and CDR2 are SGDLS and YYNGEE. This CDR3 has 13 amino acids. CDR3 sequence (DNA): TGTGCCAGCAGCGGACTAGTTGCCCAGACCCAGTACTTC. Translating gives CASSGLVAQTQYF.

The rearrangement uses TRBV7-9 and TRBJ1-1; 8 bases agree with TRBD1. This CDR3 comprises 17 residues. Per the germline V gene, CDR1 is SEHNR and CDR2 is FQNEAQ (reference sequence). The junction had 12 bases not matched to a gene; V was cut back by 5 bases and J by 1 base. CDR3 protein: CASSPSRGRDENTEAFF. The CDR3 DNA is TGTGCCAGCAGCCCATCCAGGGGGCGCGATGAGAACACTGAAGCTTTCTTT.

V is TRBV3-1 (or the pseudogene TRBV3-2) and J is TRBJ1-3, with 8 bases that match TRBD1. The CDR3 totals 14 residues. J was trimmed by 2 bases and V by 4 bases; bases with no gene match: 1. CDR1 LGHDT and CDR2 YNNKEL come from the germline V gene (reference sequence). DNA of the CDR3: TGTGCCAGCAGCCCGACAGGGGCTGGAAACACCATATATTTT. It yields the protein CASSPTGAGNTIYF.

V is TRBV4-2 and J is TRBJ1-1; 7 bases map to TRBD1. J gave up 10 bases and V 3 bases, and 14 bases lay outside the gene matches. The germline CDR1 and CDR2 sequences are LGHNA and YNFKEQ. The CDR3 sequence is 15 residues long. The CDR3 nucleotides are TGTGCCAGCAGCCAGGAAACAGGGGCGCGAGGCTTAGCTTTCTTT. Protein: CASSQETGARGLAFF.

The chain carries TRBV11-1 and TRBJ2-1; 8 nucleotides align to TRBD1. V was clipped by 6 bases and J by 0 bases; unmatched bases: 4. In germline, CDR1 is SGHAT, CDR2 FQDESV (reference sequence). The CDR3 runs 15 residues. The CDR3 nucleotides read TGTGCCAGCAGAAGACAGGGGAGCTCCTACAATGAGCAGTTCTTC. Protein: CASRRQGSSYNEQFF.

This clone was observed a single time. The rearrangement links TRBV7-3 to TRBJ2-3, with 7 nucleotides matching TRBD2. J gave up 0 bases and V 5 bases, and 2 bases lay outside the gene matches. In germline, CDR1 is SGHTA, CDR2 FQGTGA. The CDR3 runs to 14 residues. CDR3 nucleotide sequence: TGTGCCAGCAGCAAAGCGGGGAGCACAGATACGCAGTATTTT. It yields the protein CASSKAGSTDTQYF.

CDR3 in amino acids: CASSFSGAGETQYF. In nucleotides, the CDR3 is TGTGCCAGCAGTTTCTCAGGGGCGGGAGAGACCCAGTACTTC. The V call is TRBV28, the J call TRBJ2-5; a weak D match, TRBD1 (6 bases). CDR3 length: 14 residues. Germline V gene sequence: CDR1 MDHEN, CDR2 SYDVKM. Trimming shortened V by 3 bases and J by 4 bases, and 12 bases separated the two germline ends.

The rearrangement joins TRBV6-5 to TRBJ1-5; 7 bases align to TRBD1. Trimming removed 6 bases from V and 5 bases from J; junction bases left unmatched: 4. The germline V gene encodes CDR1 MNHEY and CDR2 SVGAGI. This CDR3 spans 13 amino acids. Here the CDR3 DNA reads TGTGCCAGCAGGCAACAGGGGTATCAGCCCCAGCATTTT. As protein: CASRQQGYQPQHF.

Concerning this clone itself: A much larger clone lies one base from this, so it may be a read error. This sample includes further DNA sequences coding for the same CDR3. This sequence joins TRBV11-2 and TRBJ1-1; D possibly corresponds to TRBD1 (5 bases). Per the germline V gene, CDR1 is SGHAT and CDR2 is FQNNGV. The germline V and J ends were trimmed by 2 bases and 1 base, with 8 bases remaining between them. The CDR3 length is 14 residues. Written as DNA, the CDR3 is TGTGCCAGCAGCTTAAGGGGAGGGAACACTGAAGCTTTCTTT. Translated, it gives CASSLRGGNTEAFF.

CDR3 DNA: TGTGCCAGCAGCTTAAGGCAGGGGTTGCGGGGCTACACCTTC. This codes for CASSLRQGLRGYTF. This rearrangement joins TRBV5-6 to TRBJ1-2; tentatively, D is TRBD1 (6 bases). The V and J ends lost 2 bases and 8 bases respectively, with 16 bases between them. The germline V gene encodes CDR1 SGHDT and CDR2 YYEEEE. The CDR3 covers 14 residues. Supplemented by reference TRBV5-6 and TRBJ1-2, the full variable domain reads DAGVTQSPTHLIKTRGQQVTLRCSPKSGHDTVSWYQQALGQGPQFIFQYYEEEERQRGNFPDRFSGHQFPNYSSELNVNALLLGDSALYLCASSLRQGLRGYTFGSGTRLTVV.

The chain combines TRBV18 with TRBJ2-5, with 10 bases identical to TRBD2. Trimming cost V 2 bases and J 1 base; bases outside gene matches: 4. Germline V CDR1 and CDR2: KGHSH, LQKENI. This CDR3 has 16 residues. The CDR3 DNA reads TGTGCCAGCTCACCAAGTACTAGCGGGGCCCAAGAGACCCAGTACTTC. The encoded protein is CASSPSTSGAQETQYF.

This clone was detected a few times. V usage is TRBV29-1 and J usage is TRBJ1-2; 7 bases align to TRBD1. Germline assignment: CDR1 SQVTM and CDR2 ANQGSEA. After removal of 7 bases from V and 4 bases from J, the junction contained 3 bases not matched to a gene. The CDR3 is 11 amino acids. Here the CDR3 DNA reads TGCAGCGCCGGGACAGTCTATGGCTACACCTTC. This gives the protein CSAGTVYGYTF.

This clone has a handful of counts. The J gene is TRBJ1-1, the V gene TRBV19; 9 bases are a match to TRBD1. J gave up 1 base and V 5 bases, and 11 bases lay outside the gene matches. CDR3 size: 17 residues. Germline V gene sequence: CDR1 LNHDA, CDR2 SQIVND (reference sequence). The CDR3 loop is CASSLRQGDTANTEAFF. The CDR3 region has the DNA TGTGCCAGTAGTCTTAGACAGGGGGATACCGCGAACACTGAAGCTTTCTTT.

The chain has TRBV21-1 and TRBJ2-1; TRBD2 is taken as the D call from the table, unchecked against the DNA. TRBV21-1 is termed a pseudogene. The CDR3 sequence is 15 residues long. The CDR3 reads CASSKASGGENEQFF. The DNA for the CDR3 is TGTGCCAGCAGCAAAGCTAGCGGGGGGGAAAATGAGCAGTTCTTC.

The CDR3 reads CASSYLTGDRTEAFF. The CDR3 DNA sequence: TGTGCCAGCAGTTACTTGACAGGGGATAGGACTGAAGCTTTCTTT. The chain carries TRBV6-5 and TRBJ1-1, with TRBD1 matching 8 bases. This CDR3 contains 15 residues. Germline V gives CDR1 MNHEY, CDR2 SVGAGI. Trimming at V came to 1 base and at J to 5 bases, leaving 6 bases not matched to a gene.